This T cell receptor beta chain was obtained from a study of shared T cell receptors in the human thymus (dated by TCRdb to about 2021). For the study in its entirety: The study examined how self-reactive, shared T-cell receptor alpha chains are generated in the human thymus.

Worth noting for this clone: Its antigen specificity is not known. No much larger clone is present one base from it, and per-base qualities are unavailable.

Germline trimming amounts to 6 bases on V and 4 bases on J, with 9 as the count of junction bases outside the gene matches. CDR1 MNHEY and CDR2 SMNVEV are derived from the germline V gene (reference sequence). Counted from cysteine to phenylalanine, this CDR3 has 15 amino acids. Only CDR3 DNA remains: 45 bases, in frame from the first base. The library was built by means of the immunoSEQ multiplex PCR assay. Drawn from immuneACCESS, this table holds only the in-frame rearrangements with V and J called that TCRdb kept. Clones are partly lost; checked studies trace under half to an unresolved V gene and leave the rest unexplained. Within this sample are 540,000 or so clones, with 70% to 80% of them counted one time only. The ten largest clones add up to about 0.013% of the sample. The data were also submitted as part of a second study, on human thymus T cells. That second report states: In Finland, the donors were immunologically healthy infants who were having open corrective cardiac surgery for congenital heart defects. Thymus tissue was collected as surgical resects that were removed during corrective cardiac surgery. Both the thymic and the peripheral blood repertoires appeared to show biased V and J gene segment usage. The related research reported highly overlapping thymic TCR repertoires among unrelated individuals. The study used fewer than ten infant thymus samples plus four related peripheral blood samples to characterize TCR alpha and beta repertoires. Donor ages ranged from roughly 6 to 244 days, and the cohort comprised roughly six male and two female infants. Thymocytes were mechanically released from the tissue and were stored as pellets of roughly 10-32 million cells at -70 degrees C. A QIAsymphony instrument was used to extract genomic DNA from the frozen cell pellets. The immunoSEQ multiplex PCR assay was used to amplify the TCRB and TCRAD loci from a standardized amount of quality-controlled genomic DNA. The V(D)J region was spanned by amplicons of a length sufficient to cover the CDR3 and to identify V and J genes. The amplicons were sequenced on an Illumina platform via the commercial immunoSEQ service. Corrections for primer bias and sequencing errors followed previously described methods, while TCRAD and TCRB definitions were based on the IMGT database. The repertoires were analysed using immunoSEQ Analyzer 3.0 and VDJTools for basic statistics, V/J segment usage, diversity estimates, rarefaction and pairwise overlap. Diversity was estimated using the Chao1, ChaoE, Efron-Thisted, Shannon and inverse Simpson indices, and was also estimated on datasets down-sampled to the size of the smallest sample. Repertoire overlap was determined by strict matching of CDR3 nucleotide sequence, V gene and J gene, and Jaccard-based multidimensional scaling clustering was applied. On average, roughly 810,000 unique TCRB clonotypes were obtained from thymus samples, compared with about 84,000 from blood samples.

Sequencing was done on a sample of thymocytes. The rearranged segments are TRBV27 and TRBJ2-5; 9 central bases correspond to TRBD1. The source is a boy under two years old with a congenital heart defect. Donor details come from another sample of the same person, matched by shared clones. The base sequence is TGTGCCAGCAGCTCCCGGGACAGGGCTCTAGAGACCCAGTACTTC. It translates to CASSSRDRALETQYF.